The 15 T cell receptor beta chains in this list originate from one sample, sequenced in a study of blood T cell repertoires in COVID-19. Repertoires were generated with immunoSEQ multiplex PCR, while TCRdb's copy carries only in-frame clones and drops some. The sample contains more than 300,000 clones, roughly 90% of which appear only once. The sequencing sample was made of PBMCs or T cells enriched from blood (not recorded which). These receptors originate from a woman aged 25 to 39 who had been exposed to COVID-19.

The rearrangement joins TRBV27 to TRBJ1-6; TRBD1 is a possible D gene (5 bases). Germline CDR1 and CDR2: MNHEY and SMNVEV (reference sequence). The CDR3 contains 17 residues. V lost 0 bases and J lost 3, with 12 bases in between. The CDR3 DNA follows: TGTGCCAGCAGTTTATCGAACAGGCTGGTCTATAATTCACCCCTCCACTTT. It codes for CASSLSNRLVYNSPLHF.

The chain recombines TRBV5-1 with TRBJ2-3; TRBD2 matches 9 bases. V lost 1 base and J lost 1; bases outside the gene matches: 4. CDR1 and CDR2 (germline): SGHRS, YFSETQ. The CDR3 is made up of 16 amino acids. The CDR3 sequence: CASSLLVAGGTDTQYF. The DNA for the CDR3 is TGCGCCAGCAGCTTGTTGGTAGCGGGGGGCACAGATACGCAGTATTTT.

This chain links TRBV15 with TRBJ1-3, with 10 bases aligning to TRBD1. J gave up 3 bases and V 1 base, and 0 bases lay outside the gene matches. The CDR3 consists of 15 residues. Germline V gene data show CDR1 as LNHNV and CDR2 as YYDKDF (reference sequence). For the CDR3, the DNA is TGTGCCACCAGCAGAGGGACAGGGGGTGGAAACACCATATATTTT. It yields the protein CATSRGTGGGNTIYF.

The genes are TRBV7-9 and TRBJ1-1; maybe TRBD1 (6 bases). Deletions cut 6 bases from V and 1 base from J, with 9 bases between. CDR3 length: 13 amino acids. In germline, CDR1 is SEHNR, CDR2 FQNEAQ (reference sequence). The CDR3 DNA sequence: TGTGCCAGCAGATGGACAGAGAACACTGAAGCTTTCTTT. Amino acid sequence: CASRWTENTEAFF.

For the CDR3, the DNA is TGTGCCAGCAGTGAAGTCGGGAGGAGGCGAAGCTCCTACAATGAGCAGTTCTTC. This translates into CASSEVGRRRSSYNEQFF. The J gene is TRBJ2-1, the V gene TRBV6-1; 7 nucleotides line up with TRBD2. The germline CDR1 and CDR2 sequences are MNHNS and SASEGT. This CDR3 is 18 amino acids long. V was pared by 1 base and J by 0 bases, with 9 bases of the junction left unmatched.

CDR3 DNA: TGCGCCAGCAGCCGGGATCGCGGAATTCAAGAGACCCAGTACTTC. Encoded protein: CASSRDRGIQETQYF. This chain joins TRBV5-1 and TRBJ2-5; weak D call: TRBD2 (5 bases). Looked up from germline, CDR1 is SGHRS and CDR2 is YFSETQ. Trimming cost V 4 bases and J 2 bases, with 15 bases left between them. CDR3 length: 15 amino acids. Full variable domain (rest looked up from reference TRBV5-1 and TRBJ2-5): KAGVTQTPRYLIKTRGQQVTLSCSPISGHRSVSWYQQTPGQGLQFLFEYFSETQRNKGNFPGRFSGRQFSNSRSEMNVSTLELGDSALYLCASSRDRGIQETQYFGPGTRLLVL.

The rearrangement links TRBV10-3 to TRBJ2-5, with TRBD1 matching 8 bases. V shed 3 bases, J shed 4 bases, and the junction held 4 bases outside the gene matches. Germline V gene lookup returns CDR1 ENHRY and CDR2 SYGVKD. The CDR3 is 14 amino acids. The CDR3 region has the DNA TGTGCCATCAGTGATGGGACAGGCGGAGAGACCCAGTACTTC. It encodes CAISDGTGGETQYF.

The gene calls are TRBV28 and TRBJ1-6; 7 nucleotides align to TRBD1. Germline loops: CDR1 MDHEN, CDR2 SYDVKM. The CDR3 is 14 amino acids. Unmatched junction bases numbered 6, after V lost 4 bases and J lost 9 bases. The CDR3 coding sequence is TGTGCCAGCAGTTGGGGGACAGAAGCTTCACCCCTCCACTTT. Translated: CASSWGTEASPLHF.

The chain recombines TRBV5-3 with TRBJ1-1; possibly TRBD1 for D (5 bases). TRBV5-3 is an open reading frame whose function is uncertain. The V end lost 0 bases, the J end lost 8 bases, and 26 bases lay between the germline ends. This CDR3 is built from 18 residues. The CDR3 bases are TGTGCCAGAAGCTTGGAATGGACACCTAAAAGCCCCACCACCGAAGCTTTCTTT. Its translation is CARSLEWTPKSPTTEAFF.

This chain uses TRBV6-1 with TRBJ2-1; D possibly corresponds to TRBD2 (6 bases). This CDR3 comprises 12 residues. Germline CDR1 is MNHNS and CDR2 is SASEGT. V dropped 2 bases and J dropped 10 bases, with 9 bases sitting between them. CDR3 region: CASSEYAGEQFF. Written as DNA, the CDR3 is TGTGCCAGCAGTGAATACGCGGGGGAGCAGTTCTTC.

This chain connects TRBV7-9 to TRBJ2-3; 7 nucleotides line up with TRBD2. CDR1 and CDR2 from the germline V gene are SEHNR and FQNEAQ (reference sequence). The CDR3 is 17 amino acids. V was clipped by 2 bases and J by 2 bases; unmatched bases: 10. DNA for the CDR3: TGTGCCAGCAGCTTAAGTCTGGCTAGCGGATACACAGATACGCAGTATTTT. Amino acid sequence: CASSLSLASGYTDTQYF. Combining the CDR3 with reference TRBV7-9 and TRBJ2-3 gives the whole variable domain DTGVSQNPRHKITKRGQNVTFRCDPISEHNRLYWYRQTLGQGPEFLTYFQNEAQLEKSRLLSDRFSAERPKGSFSTLEIQRTEQGDSAMYLCASSLSLASGYTDTQYFGPGTRLTVL.

The V and J genes are TRBV18 and TRBJ2-1, with a weak D call TRBD1 (5 bases). V was clipped by 5 bases and J by 0 bases, with 14 bases between them. Per the germline V gene, CDR1 is KGHSH and CDR2 is LQKENI. This CDR3 has 16 residues. The CDR3 DNA reads TGTGCCAGCTCAAGCTCACAGGTGCTCTCCTACAATGAGCAGTTCTTC. Residues: CASSSSQVLSYNEQFF. Full variable domain (remainder filled in from reference TRBV18 and TRBJ2-1): NAGVMQNPRHLVRRRGQEARLRCSPMKGHSHVYWYRQLPEEGLKFMVYLQKENIIDESGMPKERFSAEFPKEGPSILRIQQVVRGDSAAYFCASSSSQVLSYNEQFFGPGTRLTVL.

The chain carries TRBV6-1 and TRBJ1-2; TRBD1 matches at 10 bases. Germline V gene lookup returns CDR1 MNHNS and CDR2 SASEGT. Trimming took 2 bases from V and 3 from J; bases not matched to a gene: 6. The CDR3 has 16 residues. CDR3 DNA sequence: TGTGCCAGCAGTGAAAGGACAGGGGGTATGTACTATGGCTACACCTTC. It yields the protein CASSERTGGMYYGYTF.

The V gene is TRBV18, the J gene TRBJ2-3; no firm D call. The CDR3 loop spans 17 amino acids. V was pared by 2 bases and J by 4 bases, with 19 bases between. The V gene's germline CDR1 is KGHSH and CDR2 LQKENI. For the CDR3, the DNA is TGTGCCAGCTCACCATATTTGGAGATTCCGGAAGCAGATACGCAGTATTTT. It is translated as CASSPYLEIPEADTQYF. The variable domain in full, completed from reference TRBV18 and TRBJ2-3, reads NAGVMQNPRHLVRRRGQEARLRCSPMKGHSHVYWYRQLPEEGLKFMVYLQKENIIDESGMPKERFSAEFPKEGPSILRIQQVVRGDSAAYFCASSPYLEIPEADTQYFGPGTRLTVL.

V is TRBV4-1 and J is TRBJ2-7, with 8 positions matching TRBD1. Germline V gives CDR1 MGHRA, CDR2 YSYEKL. Trimming at V came to 0 bases and at J to 4 bases, leaving 8 bases not matched to a gene. This CDR3 is 16 amino acids long. DNA of the CDR3: TGCGCCAGCAGCCAAGAGATTTCAGGGGGCAGGTACGAGCAGTACTTC. This gives the protein CASSQEISGGRYEQYF.